This TCR beta chain stems from a study of tumor-infiltrating lymphocytes in primary liver carcinoma. General study results and limits: Paired tumor-adjacent and tumor-blood samples overlapped less than tumor region pairs did. The 250 largest clones made up significantly more of tumor than blood repertoires (p = 0.039).

It was unsorted whole blood that yielded blood RNA, and germline DNA was also extracted. The authors collected around 4.3 milliliters of peripheral blood before surgery. The CDR3 length is 15 residues, termini included. Germline loops: CDR1 SQVTM, CDR2 ANQGSEA. TCR beta cDNA was made from approximately 540 ng total RNA with a constant-region primer. The TCR beta library was amplified through three nested multiplex PCR rounds in a modified ARM-PCR procedure. Investigators reported that the first two PCR rounds, at 10 cycles each, used TRBV1-TRBV30 forward primers with a C-beta reverse primer. TCRdb recomputed calls from the multiplex PCR reads with MiXCR, one row per CDR3 protein. The table shows hundreds of thousands of distinct CDR3 sequences, with 58% occurring only once. Of note for this clonotype: Its antigen is as yet unknown. The conserved phenylalanine or tryptophan normally closing the CDR3 is absent here, so this likely arose from a read error. No DNA is shown, since the ends of the CDR3 on it are uncertain; the CDR3 is the one TCRdb lists.

Sequencing used peripheral blood. This TCR came from a woman in her twenties or thirties with primary liver carcinoma and hepatitis B virus infection. This sequence joins TRBV29-1 and TRBJ2-1; TRBD1 was called by the table and not checked on the DNA. This CDR3 is CSVEQRDRGHNEQLL.